This is a list of T cell receptor beta chains from one sample in a study of OX40 agonist ivuxolimab in advanced cancers. Assay used: immunoSEQ multiplex PCR; TCRdb lists only in-frame clones, some missing. This sample has about 77,000 clones; about 84% occur once, and the top ten carry over 3.5%. The sample consisted of CD4+ or CD8+ T cells sorted from blood, taken in a trial of the OX40 agonist ivuxolimab. The receptors originated from an adult with an advanced solid tumor such as melanoma, head and neck, liver or kidney cancer. CDR3s include the opening cysteine and the closing phenylalanine or tryptophan. Each record gives: CDR3 length, V gene, clone size, CDR3 protein. Rows may omit the clone size; those that give it use once, few, many or a size class.

len: 15; v_gene: TRBV25-1; abundance: NA; CDR3aa: CASSASYSGWSEAFF
len: 13; v_gene: TRBV14; abundance: NA; CDR3aa: CASSLTGDLEQYF
len: 13; v_gene: TRBV2; abundance: NA; CDR3aa: CASVNPLNTEAFF
len: 16; v_gene: TRBV9; abundance: few; CDR3aa: CASSSGGQGYYNEQFF
len: 13; v_gene: TRBV6-5; abundance: NA; CDR3aa: CASSESGATEAFF
len: 16; v_gene: TRBV15; abundance: NA; CDR3aa: CATSAPGTENSEKLFF
len: 14; v_gene: TRBV11-3; abundance: NA; CDR3aa: CASSLGGVNQPQHF
len: 15; v_gene: TRBV7-3; abundance: few; CDR3aa: CASSLEGQGFSEQFF
len: 13; v_gene: TRBV5-1; abundance: NA; CDR3aa: CASSLGFDNEQFF
len: 14; v_gene: TRBV9; abundance: NA; CDR3aa: CASTEGGFNYGYTF
len: 12; v_gene: TRBV5-4; abundance: NA; CDR3aa: CASSLGHNEQYF
len: 14; v_gene: TRBV5-6; abundance: NA; CDR3aa: CASRIGSSADTQYF
len: 11; v_gene: TRBV7-3; abundance: NA; CDR3aa: CASSYTGELFF
len: 17; v_gene: TRBV6-1; abundance: once; CDR3aa: CASSGGRGTSGSYEQYF
len: 13; v_gene: TRBV11-3; abundance: NA; CDR3aa: CASSADRGAEAFF
len: 11; v_gene: TRBV7-9; abundance: NA; CDR3aa: CASEAKSIQYF
len: 14; v_gene: TRBV6-6; abundance: NA; CDR3aa: CASSYSSGRKGYTF
len: 16; v_gene: TRBV14; abundance: NA; CDR3aa: CASSPPRGLPPYEQYF
len: 16; v_gene: TRBV18; abundance: NA; CDR3aa: CASSPLGGVGNTEAFF
len: 13; v_gene: TRBV9; abundance: NA; CDR3aa: CASSVEDAGEQYF
len: 14; v_gene: TRBV6-1; abundance: NA; CDR3aa: CASNQGTYNEKLFF
len: 18; v_gene: TRBV5-4; abundance: NA; CDR3aa: CATAPPSSGHYLNYGYTF
len: 17; v_gene: TRBV4-3; abundance: NA; CDR3aa: CASSHGRGTHSTDTQYF
len: 13; v_gene: TRBV19; abundance: few; CDR3aa: CASRQGAWYGYTF
len: 12; v_gene: TRBV18; abundance: few; CDR3aa: CASSVSSYEQYF
len: 14; v_gene: TRBV29-1; abundance: NA; CDR3aa: CSVRGGVSYNEQFF
len: 16; v_gene: TRBV7-2; abundance: NA; CDR3aa: CASITSGRALYNEQFF
len: 13; v_gene: TRBV19; abundance: NA; CDR3aa: CASIQDGNTEAFF
len: 14; v_gene: TRBV7-6; abundance: NA; CDR3aa: CASSLALRGEKAFF
len: 16; v_gene: TRBV11-1; abundance: NA; CDR3aa: CASSRPAGASTDTQYF
len: 16; v_gene: TRBV7-8; abundance: once; CDR3aa: CASSLAVAGSQETQYF
len: 13; v_gene: TRBV5-6; abundance: NA; CDR3aa: CASSPGLRETQYF
len: 12; v_gene: TRBV2; abundance: few; CDR3aa: CASGFTEETQYF
len: 15; v_gene: TRBV5-4; abundance: NA; CDR3aa: CASSIQGAFTDTQYF
len: 13; v_gene: TRBV29-1; abundance: NA; CDR3aa: CSVEPQWDTEAFF
len: 15; v_gene: TRBV5-4; abundance: NA; CDR3aa: CASSLTVSSYNEQFF
len: 15; v_gene: TRBV19; abundance: NA; CDR3aa: CASQQESSYNSPLHF
len: 17; v_gene: TRBV4-2; abundance: NA; CDR3aa: CASSLQPPGTPQREQFF
len: 16; v_gene: TRBV9; abundance: few; CDR3aa: CASSAPGGSVTGELFF
len: 15; v_gene: TRBV5-1; abundance: NA; CDR3aa: CASSSTGLSQETQYF
len: 11; v_gene: TRBV2; abundance: NA; CDR3aa: CASSPLSPLHF
len: 16; v_gene: TRBV7-2; abundance: NA; CDR3aa: CASSLVLRGFTGELFF
len: 12; v_gene: TRBV7-9; abundance: NA; CDR3aa: CASSRGSYEQYF
len: 13; v_gene: TRBV6-5; abundance: NA; CDR3aa: CASSYRTGDTQYF
len: 14; v_gene: TRBV19; abundance: NA; CDR3aa: CASSMGSHTGELFF
len: 15; v_gene: TRBV5-4; abundance: once; CDR3aa: CASSSRDTAGNTIYF
len: 16; v_gene: TRBV7-6; abundance: NA; CDR3aa: CASSKLLQGGANVLTF
len: 15; v_gene: TRBV7-6; abundance: NA; CDR3aa: CASSLGAPTSETQYF
len: 13; v_gene: TRBV18; abundance: NA; CDR3aa: CASGTTIQETQYF
len: 14; v_gene: TRBV21-1; abundance: NA; CDR3aa: CASSKDAGWETQYF
len: 10; v_gene: TRBV6-1; abundance: NA; CDR3aa: CASSSYEQFF
len: 11; v_gene: TRBV28; abundance: NA; CDR3aa: CASGGGHGYTF
len: 15; v_gene: TRBV5-1; abundance: once; CDR3aa: CASTPLAGGDNEQFF
len: 16; v_gene: TRBV23-1; abundance: NA; CDR3aa: CASSQSRGKMTEKLFF
len: 15; v_gene: TRBV5-1; abundance: NA; CDR3aa: CASSFSPGNSYEQYF
len: 15; v_gene: TRBV7-9; abundance: medium-sized; CDR3aa: CASSPTSGGDQPQHF
len: 14; v_gene: TRBV19; abundance: NA; CDR3aa: CASRSGVSTDTQYF
len: 14; v_gene: TRBV11-1; abundance: NA; CDR3aa: CASSPGQGARKLFF
len: 13; v_gene: TRBV6-1; abundance: NA; CDR3aa: CASSAGEGETQYF